What follows are 28 T cell receptor beta chains derived from one specimen sequenced in a study of technical replicates of blood from a few donors. Repertoires were generated with immunoSEQ multiplex PCR, while TCRdb's copy carries only in-frame clones and drops some. The top ten hold 0.19% of the sample, which has 66,000 or so clones, around 97% seen once. What was sequenced was T cells isolated from PBMCs. Receptors were obtained from a human donor in good health.

This clone showed up just a few times. The chain employs TRBV5-4 and TRBJ1-2; D unclear. The CDR3 covers 13 residues. Per the germline V gene, CDR1 is SGHNT and CDR2 is YYREEE (reference sequence). V was cut by 6 bases and J by 4 bases, with 13 bases left in between. The CDR3 coding sequence is TGTGCCAGCAACATGGGAGGGAGCTATGGCTACACCTTC. Its translation: CASNMGGSYGYTF.

The J gene is TRBJ2-1, the V gene TRBV2; 11 bases are shared with TRBD2. CDR3 length: 14 amino acids. Trimming at V came to 6 bases and at J to 4 bases, leaving 2 bases not matched to a gene. Germline V gene data show CDR1 as SNHLY and CDR2 as FYNNEI. CDR3 protein: CASRGTSGYNEQFF. For the CDR3, the DNA is TGTGCCAGCAGAGGGACTAGCGGATACAATGAGCAGTTCTTC.

V is TRBV10-3 and J is TRBJ1-1, with 8 positions matching TRBD1. This CDR3 is 15 amino acids long. Germline V gene lookup returns CDR1 ENHRY and CDR2 SYGVKD. The junction had 11 bases not matched to a gene; V was cut back by 6 bases and J by 5 bases. The CDR3 here is CAISSNQGAFTEAFF. The CDR3 nucleotides are TGTGCCATCAGCTCAAACCAGGGGGCTTTTACTGAAGCTTTCTTT.

The J gene is TRBJ1-2, the V gene TRBV6-1; possible D gene TRBD1, 6 bases. Germline V CDR1 and CDR2: MNHNS, SASEGT. Trimming took 2 bases from V and 7 from J, leaving 20 bases between them. CDR3 length: 16 amino acids. CDR3 loop: CASSEPGQGGSGGYTF. CDR3 nucleotides: TGTGCCAGCAGTGAACCGGGACAAGGTGGATCGGGTGGCTACACCTTC.

The J gene is TRBJ1-1, the V gene TRBV28; D unresolved. This CDR3 contains 13 residues. V gave up 4 bases and J gave up 4 bases, with 10 bases separating them. The germline CDR1 and CDR2 sequences are MDHEN and SYDVKM. The CDR3 nucleotides read TGTGCCAGCAGTTCGCTCGAGGCCACTGAAGCTTTCTTT. Encoded protein: CASSSLEATEAFF.

The chain combines TRBV28 with TRBJ1-5; 10 nucleotides align to TRBD1. The CDR3 totals 17 residues. V shed 6 bases and J 0 bases; nucleotides not matched to a gene: 8. Germline V CDR1 and CDR2: MDHEN, SYDVKM. CDR3 in DNA: TGTGCCAGCAGGGGGACAGGGGTTTTCATTAGCAATCAGCCCCAGCATTTT. This codes for CASRGTGVFISNQPQHF.

The rearrangement joins TRBV10-1 to TRBJ1-2; 7 nucleotides agree with TRBD1. The CDR3 contains 14 residues. CDR1 WNHNN and CDR2 SYGVQD come from the germline V gene (reference sequence). Trimming cost V 6 bases and J 4 bases; bases outside gene matches: 8. The CDR3 DNA sequence: TGCGCCAGCAGCCCTGACAGGGACGCCTATGGCTACACCTTC. Translating it yields CASSPDRDAYGYTF.

This chain connects TRBV6-1 to TRBJ2-7; D is uncertain. The V and J ends lost 0 bases and 0 bases respectively, with 12 bases between them. Germline assignment: CDR1 MNHNS and CDR2 SASEGT. The CDR3 length is 16 residues. CDR3 nucleotides: TGTGCCAGCAGTGAAGCTGGCTGGTTGATCTCCTACGAGCAGTACTTC. Residues: CASSEAGWLISYEQYF.

The J gene is TRBJ2-2, the V gene TRBV5-1; no reliable D call. The CDR3 loop spans 14 amino acids. Trimming shortened V by 0 bases and J by 7 bases, and 10 bases separated the two germline ends. CDR1 and CDR2 from the germline V gene are SGHRS and YFSETQ. This chain's CDR3 is CASSLGGDGGELFF. The CDR3 nucleotides read TGCGCCAGCAGCTTGGGAGGCGACGGCGGGGAGCTGTTTTTT.

V is TRBV5-8 and J is TRBJ2-7; 15 bases are shared with TRBD2. The CDR3 extends over 15 amino acids. With 0 bases clipped from V and 7 bases from J, the junction kept 2 bases outside the gene matches. Germline CDR1 reads SGHTS; CDR2 reads YDEGEE. In nucleotides, the CDR3 is TGTGCCAGCAGCTTGGGGGGACTAGCGGGAGGAGAGCAGTACTTC. Encoded protein: CASSLGGLAGGEQYF.

V gene TRBV7-2 combines with J gene TRBJ2-2, with TRBD2 as a possible D gene (6 bases). Per germline, CDR1 SGHTA and CDR2 FQGNSA. The V gene lost 3 bases and the J gene lost 7 bases, with 15 bases spanning the gap. There are 15 residues in the CDR3. The chain's CDR3 is CASSLGIAVIGELFF. CDR3 DNA: TGTGCCAGCAGCTTGGGTATAGCGGTAATCGGGGAGCTGTTTTTT. Combining the CDR3 with reference TRBV7-2 and TRBJ2-2 gives the whole variable domain GAGVSQSPSNKVTEKGKDVELRCDPISGHTALYWYRQSLGQGLEFLIYFQGNSAPDKSGLPSDRFSAERTGGSVSTLTIQRTQQEDSAVYLCASSLGIAVIGELFFGEGSRLTVL.

The V call is TRBV27, the J call TRBJ2-3; D remains unclear. CDR3 length: 17 residues. Deletions cut 6 bases from V and 5 bases from J, with 24 bases between. The germline CDR1 and CDR2 sequences are MNHEY and SMNVEV (reference sequence). The CDR3 sequence is CASSAMNFLPPIDTQYF. The CDR3 DNA follows: TGTGCCAGCAGCGCCATGAACTTCCTCCCCCCCATAGATACGCAGTATTTT.

The chain combines TRBV29-1 with TRBJ2-7; a possible D gene is TRBD1 (6 bases). Between the trimmed V and J ends, which lost 2 bases and 3 bases, there was a span of 11 bases. The CDR3 has 13 residues. CDR1 is SQVTM, CDR2 ANQGSEA, per germline. As DNA, the CDR3 is TGCAGCGTTGAAACCGCCAGGGGCTACGAGCAGTACTTC. Encoded protein: CSVETARGYEQYF.

V and J are TRBV2 and TRBJ2-5; a possible D gene is TRBD2 (5 bases). V lost 6 bases to trimming and J lost 5 bases, with 13 bases between them. The V gene's germline CDR1 is SNHLY and CDR2 FYNNEI. The CDR3 is 13 amino acids. The CDR3 reads CASRNLGIETQYF. CDR3 in DNA: TGTGCCAGCAGGAACCTCGGGATTGAGACCCAGTACTTC.

The rearrangement links TRBV5-6 to TRBJ2-2, with D perhaps TRBD2 (6 bases). V was pared by 2 bases and J by 6 bases, with 11 bases between. This CDR3 contains 14 residues. CDR1 and CDR2 from the germline V gene are SGHDT and YYEEEE. The CDR3 nucleotides read TGTGCCAGCAGCTTACTCGGGGGACCCGGGGAGCTGTTTTTT. Protein: CASSLLGGPGELFF.

The chain recombines TRBV11-2 with TRBJ2-2; 13 bases agree with TRBD2. This CDR3 comprises 15 residues. Germline loops: CDR1 SGHAT, CDR2 FQNNGV. V shed 5 bases and J 7 bases; nucleotides not matched to a gene: 4. The CDR3 nucleotides read TGTGCCAGCAGCCCGGGACTAGCGGGAAACGGGGAGCTGTTTTTT. It yields the protein CASSPGLAGNGELFF.

The gene calls are TRBV28 and TRBJ2-7, with 9 positions matching TRBD2. The ends lost 6 bases at V and 6 bases at J; junction bases unmatched: 6. This CDR3 spans 13 amino acids. Germline V gene lookup returns CDR1 MDHEN and CDR2 SYDVKM. CDR3 in amino acids: CASRTGLAGEQYF. In nucleotides, the CDR3 is TGTGCCAGCAGAACGGGACTAGCCGGCGAGCAGTACTTC.

This rearrangement joins TRBV13 to TRBJ2-7; 13 bases map to TRBD2. The germline gives CDR1 PRHDT, CDR2 FYEKMQ (reference sequence). The CDR3 spans 15 residues. With V trimmed by 4 bases and J by 5 bases, 5 bases remained unmatched. The CDR3 DNA sequence: TGTGCCAGCAGCTGGACTAGCGGGAGTGACAACGAGCAGTACTTC. Its translation: CASSWTSGSDNEQYF.

The CDR3 DNA follows: TGTGCCAGCAGCCAAGAGGGGTCGGGACTAGCGGAAAGGCGAGAGACCCAGTACTTC. It translates to CASSQEGSGLAERRETQYF. The J gene is TRBJ2-5, the V gene TRBV4-2; 11 positions match TRBD2. The CDR3 covers 19 residues. Germline loops: CDR1 LGHNA, CDR2 YNFKEQ. Trimming cost V 0 bases and J 4 bases; bases outside gene matches: 13.

The chain combines TRBV7-3 with TRBJ2-1; D call uncertain. Germline V gene data show CDR1 as SGHTA and CDR2 as FQGTGA. The CDR3 covers 13 residues. Trimming stripped 5 bases from V and 6 bases from J, with 11 bases between. DNA of the CDR3: TGTGCCAGCAGCACCCGGTCGGGCAATGAGCAGTTCTTC. Protein product: CASSTRSGNEQFF.

The genes are TRBV27 and TRBJ2-7, with D possibly TRBD1 on 5 matching bases. This CDR3 comprises 12 residues. V dropped 7 bases and J dropped 2 bases, with 9 bases sitting between them. CDR1 and CDR2 from the germline V gene are MNHEY and SMNVEV (reference sequence). The DNA for the CDR3 is TGTGCCAGCATTGGGGCAACCTACGAGCAGTACTTC. It specifies CASIGATYEQYF.

The J gene is TRBJ2-5, the V gene TRBV7-3, with 11 positions matching TRBD2. The V and J ends lost 0 bases and 4 bases, in that order; junction bases with no gene match: 13. From germline, CDR1 is SGHTA and CDR2 FQGTGA. CDR3 length: 19 residues. CDR3 amino acids: CASSLTQLAGVQGGETQYF. The CDR3 region has the DNA TGTGCCAGCAGCTTAACTCAACTAGCGGGGGTTCAAGGTGGAGAGACCCAGTACTTC.

The chain is built from TRBV18 and TRBJ1-2, with 7 bases fitting TRBD1. With 4 bases clipped from V and 0 bases from J, the junction kept 5 bases outside the gene matches. This CDR3 contains 15 residues. The germline V gene encodes CDR1 KGHSH and CDR2 LQKENI. CDR3 nucleotides: TGTGCCAGCTCACGACTACAGGGGACTAACTATGGCTACACCTTC. This sequence encodes CASSRLQGTNYGYTF.

This clone was recorded only once. This sequence joins TRBV11-2 and TRBJ2-1; D is possibly TRBD2 (5 bases). Trimming left V 5 bases short and J 1 base short, with 12 bases between. There are 15 residues in the CDR3. Germline lookup yields CDR1 SGHAT and CDR2 FQNNGV. This CDR3 is CASSLRPGSYNEQFF. Here the CDR3 DNA reads TGTGCCAGCAGCCTCCGTCCGGGGTCCTACAATGAGCAGTTCTTC.

V usage is TRBV4-1 and J usage is TRBJ2-5, with a weak D call TRBD2 (5 bases). Germline V gene lookup returns CDR1 MGHRA and CDR2 YSYEKL. Trimming took 4 bases from V and 2 from J, leaving 11 bases between them. The CDR3 spans 14 residues. The DNA of the CDR3 is TGCGCCAGCAGCCTAAGGACTTCTCAAGAGACCCAGTACTTC. Its protein is CASSLRTSQETQYF.

This clone was found once. The chain employs TRBV4-1 and TRBJ2-7; D not resolved. CDR1 is MGHRA and CDR2 is YSYEKL in the germline V gene. The germline V and J ends were trimmed by 0 bases and 3 bases, with 9 bases remaining between them. The CDR3 spans 14 residues. The CDR3 here is CASSQEALGYEQYF. For the CDR3, the DNA is TGCGCCAGCAGCCAAGAAGCACTCGGCTACGAGCAGTACTTC.

The V and J genes are TRBV30 and TRBJ2-3, with TRBD2 matching 8 bases. V lost 4 bases and J lost 1; bases outside the gene matches: 7. CDR1 is GTSNPN and CDR2 is SVGIG in the germline V gene (reference sequence). This CDR3 is built from 15 residues. The CDR3 region is CAWTGGALGTDTQYF. The CDR3 DNA sequence: TGTGCCTGGACCGGGGGGGCGTTGGGCACAGATACGCAGTATTTT.

The rearrangement uses TRBV19 and TRBJ2-2; TRBD2 aligns across 7 bases. This CDR3 spans 13 amino acids. Trimming at V came to 10 bases and at J to 8 bases, leaving 10 bases not matched to a gene. CDR1 and CDR2 from the germline V gene are LNHDA and SQIVND (reference sequence). The CDR3 sequence is CAIARLAGGELFF. The CDR3 DNA is TGTGCCATTGCAAGACTAGCCGGTGGGGAGCTGTTTTTT.